This entry describes one T cell receptor (beta chain). Data came from immunoSEQ multiplex PCR; TCRdb stores just in-frame clones and leaves some out. In the table there are roughly 570,000 clones, 85% to 90% of which are singletons. In germline, CDR1 is SNHLY, CDR2 FYNNEI. Between the trimmed V and J ends, which lost 7 bases and 0 bases, there was a span of 19 bases. This CDR3 has 16 residues. The data were obtained in a study of blood T cell repertoires in COVID-19. The sample consisted of peripheral blood. This receptor was taken from a woman aged 45 to 65 with COVID-19, enrolled during active disease. V is TRBV2 and J is TRBJ2-7; D may be TRBD1 (6 bases). In DNA form, the CDR3 reads TGTGCCAGCAAATCTCTAAACCAGGGGCACTCCTACGAGCAGTACTTC. It translates to CASKSLNQGHSYEQYF.